The 21 T cell receptor beta chains below were found in one sample sequenced in a study of post-analysis software for immune sequencing data (dated by TCRdb to between 2014 and 2017). These TCRs' antigens remain unknown. The method was PCR. The sequencer was an Illumina HiSeq 2500. Unique molecular identifiers were incorporated into TCR beta cDNA libraries to reduce PCR and sequencing biases. TCRdb ran its own pipeline on the public reads, namely fastp trimming at Q25 and MiXCR clone calling, and kept in-frame beta chains. CDR3 protein duplicates are merged, each entry listing the most common genes and DNA. The sample table contains around 200,000 distinct CDR3 sequences; only one count was recorded for 25% to 35% of them. Approximately 3.6% of the sample rests with the top ten. What the study reported, not specific to this receptor: Patients showed significantly higher frequencies than controls for several TRBV segments, among them TRBV5-6, TRBV5-1 and TRBV20-1.

The sequencing input was blood. The receptors here all came from a girl aged 2-17 years with multiple sclerosis.

This clonotype was seen many times. This chain uses TRBV5-1 with TRBJ2-7; tentative D call: TRBD2 (6 bases). V was cut by 4 bases and J by 0 bases, with 11 bases left in between. The CDR3 runs to 14 residues. Germline CDR1 is SGHRS and CDR2 is YFSETQ. The CDR3 DNA follows: TGCGCCAGCAGCCCGGGGACTCTCTCCTACGAGCAGTACTTC. Encoded protein: CASSPGTLSYEQYF. Full variable domain (rest looked up from reference TRBV5-1 and TRBJ2-7): KAGVTQTPRYLIKTRGQQVTLSCSPISGHRSVSWYQQTPGQGLQFLFEYFSETQRNKGNFPGRFSGRQFSNSRSEMNVSTLELGDSALYLCASSPGTLSYEQYFGPGTRLTVT.

This clonotype was seen repeatedly, ten times or more. CDR3 nucleotides: TGCAGCTCCGGGGGCCTCCAAGAGACCCAGTACTTC. Residues: CSSGGLQETQYF. The chain couples TRBV29-1 to TRBJ2-5, with D perhaps being TRBD1 or TRBD2 (6 bases each). The CDR3 runs 12 residues. V gave up 8 bases and J gave up 1 base, with 11 bases separating them. CDR1 is SQVTM and CDR2 is ANQGSEA in the germline V gene.

This chain links TRBV11-2 with TRBJ2-7; tentatively, D is TRBD2 (5 bases). The CDR3 has 13 amino acids. Trimming cost V 5 bases and J 2 bases, with 10 bases left between them. CDR1 is SGHAT, CDR2 FQNNGV, per germline. CDR3 protein: CASSQDSPYEQYF. DNA of the CDR3: TGTGCCAGCAGCCAGGACTCGCCCTACGAGCAGTACTTC.

This clonotype has ten or more counts. The rearrangement links TRBV19 to TRBJ2-1; D call uncertain. Trimming cost V 3 bases and J 10 bases, with 4 bases left between them. The CDR3 is 10 residues long. Per germline, CDR1 LNHDA and CDR2 SQIVND (reference sequence). The CDR3: CASSMGEQFF. CDR3 DNA: TGTGCCAGTAGTATGGGAGAGCAGTTCTTC.

The chain combines TRBV2 with TRBJ1-1; 7 bases are a match to TRBD1. In germline, CDR1 is SNHLY, CDR2 FYNNEI. This CDR3 spans 15 amino acids. Germline trimming cut 8 bases from V and 0 bases from J; bases unmatched to any gene: 9. The CDR3 DNA sequence: TGTGCCAGCGCCCCGGAGGGACAGATGAACACTGAAGCTTTCTTT. It translates to CASAPEGQMNTEAFF.

The chain couples TRBV7-2 to TRBJ1-2; D not certain. The germline gives CDR1 SGHTA, CDR2 FQGNSA. With 0 bases removed from V and 8 bases from J, the gap between germline ends came to 16 bases. This CDR3 spans 15 amino acids. CDR3 amino acids: CASSLATLGSMGYTF. Written as DNA, the CDR3 is TGTGCCAGCAGCTTAGCCACGTTAGGATCTATGGGCTACACCTTC.

The chain recombines TRBV7-8 with TRBJ1-3; D is unresolved. The CDR3 runs 13 residues. CDR1 SGHVS and CDR2 FQNEAQ come from the germline V gene. With 8 bases removed from V and 1 base from J, the gap between germline ends came to 9 bases. The CDR3 region is CASRSGSGNTIYF. The CDR3 region has the DNA TGTGCCAGCCGTTCGGGATCTGGAAACACCATATATTTT. Full variable domain (rest looked up from reference TRBV7-8 and TRBJ1-3): GAGVSQSPRYKVAKRGQDVALRCDPISGHVSLFWYQQALGQGPEFLTYFQNEAQLDKSGLPSDRFFAERPEGSVSTLKIQRTQQEDSAVYLCASRSGSGNTIYFGEGSWLTVV.

The chain carries TRBV6-5 and TRBJ2-7; 7 nucleotides align to TRBD1. The CDR3 contains 16 residues. V trimming: 2 bases; J trimming: 1 base; junction bases outside the gene matches: 8. Germline-derived CDR1 and CDR2 are MNHEY and SVGAGI. CDR3 DNA sequence: TGTGCCAGCAGTTACCTATTCTCGACAGGGTCCTACGAGCAGTACTTC. Residues: CASSYLFSTGSYEQYF.

For this clonotype: This may stem from a read error, because a much larger clone lies one nucleotide away. The CDR3 spells CASTRTGSSYEQYF. The CDR3 region has the DNA TGTGCCAGCACCCGGACAGGGAGCTCCTACGAGCAGTACTTC. The rearrangement joins TRBV6-5 to TRBJ2-7, with TRBD1 matching 8 bases. The CDR3 extends over 14 amino acids. V lost 7 bases and J lost 0; bases outside the gene matches: 5. Germline CDR1 MNHEY, CDR2 SVGAGI.

The gene calls are TRBV20-1 and TRBJ2-3; TRBD2 agrees at 11 bases. From germline, CDR1 is DFQATT and CDR2 SNEGSKA (reference sequence). With V trimmed by 5 bases and J by 2 bases, 6 bases remained unmatched. This CDR3 contains 15 residues. The CDR3 DNA sequence: TGCAGTGCTGGTCGACTAGCGGGGCCCACAGATACGCAGTATTTT. Translation: CSAGRLAGPTDTQYF.

The chain links TRBV3-1 to TRBJ1-6; D is ambiguous. Germline V gene data show CDR1 as LGHDT and CDR2 as YNNKEL (reference sequence). V was cut by 1 base and J by 9 bases, with 13 bases left in between. The CDR3 spans 15 residues. The DNA for the CDR3 is TGTGCCAGCAGCCAAGCCCTCTTCGATATTTCACCCCTCCACTTT. This translates into CASSQALFDISPLHF.

This clonotype was detected many times. The chain employs TRBV5-1 and TRBJ2-1; no clear D. Looked up from germline, CDR1 is SGHRS and CDR2 is YFSETQ. CDR3 size: 15 residues. V lost 3 bases to trimming and J lost 6 bases, with 16 bases between them. CDR3 residues: CASSSPDGAPNEQFF. Here the CDR3 DNA reads TGCGCCAGCAGCTCCCCTGATGGAGCGCCCAATGAGCAGTTCTTC.

This clonotype came up a few times. This chain links TRBV5-1 with TRBJ2-5; 9 bases line up with TRBD1. CDR3 size: 16 residues. Germline V gene data show CDR1 as SGHRS and CDR2 as YFSETQ. The V gene end was trimmed by 4 bases and the J gene end by 5 bases; junction bases not matched to a gene: 12. CDR3 bases: TGCGCCAGCAGCCTCCGGGACAGGGTTGGTTGGGAGACCCAGTACTTC. Amino acid sequence: CASSLRDRVGWETQYF.

This clonotype was recorded many times. The rearrangement uses TRBV10-3 and TRBJ1-6, with 9 positions matching TRBD1. Germline V gives CDR1 ENHRY, CDR2 SYGVKD. This CDR3 region has 15 residues. The V segment lost 10 bases and the J segment 7 bases; nucleotides outside the gene matches: 11. In nucleotides, the CDR3 is TGTGCCACCCAAGGCGGGACAGGGAAGAATTCACCCCTCCACTTT. Encoded protein: CATQGGTGKNSPLHF.

This clonotype has at least ten counts. This rearrangement joins TRBV20-1 to TRBJ2-3; 14 bases fit TRBD2. From germline, CDR1 is DFQATT and CDR2 SNEGSKA (reference sequence). Germline trimming cut 5 bases from V and 13 bases from J; bases unmatched to any gene: 11. The CDR3 runs to 14 residues. The CDR3: CSAHYPGLAGVEYF. The CDR3 DNA reads TGCAGTGCTCATTACCCGGGACTAGCGGGAGTCGAGTATTTT.

Concerning this clonotype: A much larger clone sits a single nucleotide away, making a read error possible. The chain carries TRBV6-6 and TRBJ2-7; no reliable D call. Germline-derived CDR1 and CDR2 are MNHNY and SVGAGI (reference sequence). The length of the CDR3 is 13 residues. V was cut by 4 bases and J by 12 bases, with 19 bases left in between. In DNA, the CDR3 is TGTGCCAGCAGTTTTCCTAGTCCTGAGACCCGGTACTTC. Translated, it gives CASSFPSPETRYF.

The rearrangement uses TRBV29-1 and TRBJ2-2; 8 bases are a match to TRBD1. Germline V lookup: CDR1 SQVTM, CDR2 ANQGSEA. Germline trimming cut 4 bases from V and 6 bases from J; bases unmatched to any gene: 10. CDR3 length: 15 amino acids. The CDR3 nucleotides read TGCAGCGTTGGGACAGGGAATATTGTCTCCGGGGAGCTGTTTTTT. This translates into CSVGTGNIVSGELFF.

The table lists this clonotype with many counts. This chain links TRBV21-1 with TRBJ2-5; the tabulated D call, TRBD1, remains unverified against the DNA. TRBV21-1 is termed a pseudogene. This CDR3 has 13 amino acids. The DNA of the CDR3 is TGTGCCAGAGGGGAACAGGGGAAGGAGACCCAGTACTTC. This codes for CARGEQGKETQYF.

The chain carries TRBV2 and TRBJ1-2; 8 bases map to TRBD1. V dropped 5 bases and J dropped 0; count of bases not matched to a gene: 11. The CDR3 loop spans 17 amino acids. The germline gives CDR1 SNHLY, CDR2 FYNNEI. CDR3 loop: CASSPRDRSQTNYGYTF. CDR3 nucleotides: TGTGCCAGCAGTCCCCGGGACAGGAGCCAGACTAACTATGGCTACACCTTC.

In this sample, this clonotype turned up a few times. The chain links TRBV15 to TRBJ2-2; D is perhaps TRBD1 or TRBD2 (5 bases each). CDR1 is LNHNV, CDR2 YYDKDF, per germline (reference sequence). The CDR3 sequence is 15 residues long. The V gene lost 3 bases and the J gene lost 5 bases, with 13 bases spanning the gap. CDR3 loop: CATSRGDGLTGELFF. CDR3 sequence (DNA): TGTGCCACCAGCAGGGGGGACGGCTTGACCGGGGAGCTGTTTTTT.

The rearrangement joins TRBV5-1 to TRBJ2-7, with D perhaps TRBD2 (5 bases). V gave up 3 bases and J gave up 4 bases, with 11 bases separating them. This CDR3 contains 13 residues. Germline-derived CDR1 and CDR2 are SGHRS and YFSETQ. The CDR3 coding sequence is TGCGCCAGCAGCTCCGGTGGCGGGTACGAGCAGTACTTC. Residues: CASSSGGGYEQYF. Supplemented by reference TRBV5-1 and TRBJ2-7, the full variable domain reads KAGVTQTPRYLIKTRGQQVTLSCSPISGHRSVSWYQQTPGQGLQFLFEYFSETQRNKGNFPGRFSGRQFSNSRSEMNVSTLELGDSALYLCASSSGGGYEQYFGPGTRLTVT.